This passage covers 6 T cell receptor beta chains from one sample sequenced in a study of T cells in Graves' hyperthyroidism and ophthalmopathy. TCR beta CDR3 regions were amplified from RNA transcripts. The TCR CDR3 first-round RT-PCR relied on the HTBI primer set. TCRdb called the multiplex PCR reads again in MiXCR, with one record for every CDR3 protein. The data hold under 300,000 distinct CDR3 sequences, with approximately 20% observed a single time. Sequencing was carried out using blood. These receptors all come from a young man with Graves' ophthalmopathy.

The chain employs TRBV6-1 and TRBJ1-4, with 9 bases matching TRBD1. Germline V gene data show CDR1 as MNHNS and CDR2 as SASEGT. CDR3 size: 14 residues. J gave up 10 bases and V 7 bases, and 10 bases lay outside the gene matches. The CDR3 is CASKRTGEFVKLFF. The CDR3 DNA sequence: TGTGCCAGCAAGCGGACAGGGGAATTCGTAAAACTGTTTTTT.

This clonotype turned up a few times. V usage is TRBV6-1 and J usage is TRBJ1-1; D is ambiguous. Germline V gene data show CDR1 as MNHNS and CDR2 as SASEGT. The CDR3 loop spans 14 amino acids. Between the trimmed V and J ends, which lost 5 bases and 2 bases, there was a span of 12 bases. CDR3 nucleotide sequence: TGTGCCAGCAGTTATGTGCAGCCCAACACTGAAGCTTTCTTT. Translation: CASSYVQPNTEAFF.

This clonotype is a singleton in its sample. Just one base apart from a much larger clone, this may be a read error. V and J are TRBV6-1 and TRBJ2-1; unclear D gene. Germline CDR1 and CDR2: MNHNS and SASEGT. The V gene lost 2 bases and the J gene lost 4 bases, with 3 bases spanning the gap. This CDR3 is 12 amino acids long. This chain's CDR3 is CASSEMYNEQFF. The DNA of the CDR3 is TGTGCCAGCAGTGAAATGTACAATGAGCAGTTCTTC.

This chain joins TRBV19 and TRBJ1-5; no definite D call. Germline V gene sequence: CDR1 LNHDA, CDR2 SQIVND (reference sequence). This CDR3 is 15 amino acids long. Trimming shortened V by 7 bases and J by 0 bases, and 13 bases separated the two germline ends. This CDR3 is CASKGPANSNQPQHF. CDR3 DNA: TGTGCCAGTAAAGGGCCGGCCAATAGCAATCAGCCCCAGCATTTT. The full variable domain, with the rest looked up from reference TRBV19 and TRBJ1-5, is DGGITQSPKYLFRKEGQNVTLSCEQNLNHDAMYWYRQDPGQGLRLIYYSQIVNDFQKGDIAEGYSVSREKKESFPLTVTSAQKNPTAFYLCASKGPANSNQPQHFGDGTRLSIL.

The chain combines TRBV9 with TRBJ1-3; D remains ambiguous. Germline V gene lookup returns CDR1 SGDLS and CDR2 YYNGEE. The CDR3 is 14 residues long. V was clipped by 3 bases and J by 3 bases, with 10 bases between them. CDR3 sequence reads: CASSDGRYGNTIYF. For the CDR3, the DNA is TGTGCCAGCAGCGATGGGCGTTATGGAAACACCATATATTTT.

This clonotype was observed a handful of times. The rearrangement joins TRBV9 to TRBJ2-3; D might be TRBD2 (5 bases). The CDR3 length is 15 residues. Germline-derived CDR1 and CDR2 are SGDLS and YYNGEE. Trimming removed 6 bases at V and 0 bases at J, with 14 bases between. As DNA, the CDR3 is TGTGCCAGCACCATCAGCGGTACTAGCACAGATACGCAGTATTTT. It yields the protein CASTISGTSTDTQYF.